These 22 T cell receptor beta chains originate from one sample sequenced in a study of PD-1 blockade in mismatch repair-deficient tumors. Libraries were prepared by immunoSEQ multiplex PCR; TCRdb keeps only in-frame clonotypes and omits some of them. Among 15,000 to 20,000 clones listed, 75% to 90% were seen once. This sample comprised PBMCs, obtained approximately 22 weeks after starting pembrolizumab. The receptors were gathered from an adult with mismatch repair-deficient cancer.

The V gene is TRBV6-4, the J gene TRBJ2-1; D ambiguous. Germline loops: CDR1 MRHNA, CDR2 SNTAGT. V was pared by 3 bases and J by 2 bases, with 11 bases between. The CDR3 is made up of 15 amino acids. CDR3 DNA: TGTGCCAGCAGTGATTCAGACTCCACCTACAATGAGCAGTTCTTC. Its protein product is CASSDSDSTYNEQFF.

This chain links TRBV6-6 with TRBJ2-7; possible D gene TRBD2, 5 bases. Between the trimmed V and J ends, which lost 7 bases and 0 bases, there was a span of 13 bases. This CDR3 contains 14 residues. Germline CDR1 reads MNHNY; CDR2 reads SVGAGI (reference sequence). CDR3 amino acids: CASTNGLSSYEQYF. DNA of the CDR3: TGTGCCAGCACCAACGGACTCTCCTCCTACGAGCAGTACTTC.

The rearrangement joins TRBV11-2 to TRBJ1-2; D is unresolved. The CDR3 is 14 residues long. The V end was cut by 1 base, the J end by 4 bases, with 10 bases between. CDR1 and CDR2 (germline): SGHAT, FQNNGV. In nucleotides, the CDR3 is TGTGCCAGCAGCTTAGCCGCGACTCCCTATGGCTACACCTTC. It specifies CASSLAATPYGYTF.

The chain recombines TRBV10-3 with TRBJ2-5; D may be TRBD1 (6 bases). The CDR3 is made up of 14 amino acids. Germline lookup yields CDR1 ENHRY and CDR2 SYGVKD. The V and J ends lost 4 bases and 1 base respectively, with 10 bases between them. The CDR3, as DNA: TGTGCCATCAGTGGGGGGCAACTCCAAGAGACCCAGTACTTC. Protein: CAISGGQLQETQYF.

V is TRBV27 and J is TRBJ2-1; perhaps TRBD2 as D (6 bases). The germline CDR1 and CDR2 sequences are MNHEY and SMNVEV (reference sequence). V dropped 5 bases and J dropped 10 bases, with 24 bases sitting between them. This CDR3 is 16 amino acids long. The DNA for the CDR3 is TGTGCCAGCAGTCCCCGACTAGGGCCCCTGAGTGGGGAGCAGTTCTTC. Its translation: CASSPRLGPLSGEQFF.

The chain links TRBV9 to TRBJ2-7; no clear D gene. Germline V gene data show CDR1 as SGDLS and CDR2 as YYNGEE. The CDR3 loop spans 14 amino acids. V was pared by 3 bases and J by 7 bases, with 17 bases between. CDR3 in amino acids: CASSARSAVGEQYF. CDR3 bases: TGTGCCAGCAGCGCCCGGAGCGCGGTAGGTGAGCAGTACTTC.

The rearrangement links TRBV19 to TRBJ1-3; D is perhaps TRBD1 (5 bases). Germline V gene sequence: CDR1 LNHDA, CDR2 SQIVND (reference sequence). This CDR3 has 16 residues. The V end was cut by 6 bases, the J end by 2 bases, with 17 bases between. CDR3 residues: CASRSTRVRTGNTIYF. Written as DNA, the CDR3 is TGTGCCAGTAGGTCCACCAGGGTTCGTACTGGAAACACCATATATTTT.

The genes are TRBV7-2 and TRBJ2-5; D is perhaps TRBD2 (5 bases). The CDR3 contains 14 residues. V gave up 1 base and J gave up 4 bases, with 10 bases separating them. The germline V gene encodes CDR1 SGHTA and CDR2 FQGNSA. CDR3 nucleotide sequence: TGTGCCAGCAGCTTAGTTTTAGGAGGAGAGACCCAGTACTTC. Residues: CASSLVLGGETQYF. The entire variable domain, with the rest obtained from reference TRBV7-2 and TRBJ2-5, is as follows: GAGVSQSPSNKVTEKGKDVELRCDPISGHTALYWYRQSLGQGLEFLIYFQGNSAPDKSGLPSDRFSAERTGGSVSTLTIQRTQQEDSAVYLCASSLVLGGETQYFGPGTRLLVL.

CDR3: CASSEIAYNEQFF. The CDR3 DNA reads as TGTGCCAGCAGTGAAATCGCCTACAATGAGCAGTTCTTC. The chain combines TRBV2 with TRBJ2-1, with D hard to call. Trimming took 2 bases from V and 2 from J, leaving 4 bases between them. The CDR3 is 13 residues long. Germline V gene sequence: CDR1 SNHLY, CDR2 FYNNEI.

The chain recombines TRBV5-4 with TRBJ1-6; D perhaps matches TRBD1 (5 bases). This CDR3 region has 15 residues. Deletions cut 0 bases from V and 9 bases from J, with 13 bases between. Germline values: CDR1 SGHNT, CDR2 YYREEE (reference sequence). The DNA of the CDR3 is TGTGCCAGCAGCTTGGAAACCAGGGTGGGTTCACCCCTCCACTTT. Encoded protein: CASSLETRVGSPLHF.

The CDR3 here is CASSYDRDSQSTDTQYF. The CDR3, as DNA: TGCGCCAGCAGCTATGATCGGGACAGCCAGAGCACAGATACGCAGTATTTT. The V gene is TRBV5-1, the J gene TRBJ2-3; 7 bases map to TRBD1. V was pared by 3 bases and J by 0 bases, with 10 bases of the junction left unmatched. The CDR3 runs to 17 residues. Germline CDR1 is SGHRS and CDR2 is YFSETQ.

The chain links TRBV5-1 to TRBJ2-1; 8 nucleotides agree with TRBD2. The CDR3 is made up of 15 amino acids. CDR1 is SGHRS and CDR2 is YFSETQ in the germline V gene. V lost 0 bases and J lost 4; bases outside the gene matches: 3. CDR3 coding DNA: TGCGCCAGCAGCTTGGATGCGGGAGGTTACAATGAGCAGTTCTTC. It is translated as CASSLDAGGYNEQFF.

CDR3 residues: CASSFGGARRFLGNQPQHF. The CDR3 coding sequence is TGTGCCAGCAGTTTTGGGGGGGCCCGTAGGTTTTTAGGCAATCAGCCCCAGCATTTT. This chain uses TRBV28 with TRBJ1-5, with D possibly matching TRBD1 (6 bases). The CDR3 runs 19 residues. V dropped 3 bases and J dropped 2 bases, with 23 bases sitting between them. Germline CDR1 MDHEN, CDR2 SYDVKM.

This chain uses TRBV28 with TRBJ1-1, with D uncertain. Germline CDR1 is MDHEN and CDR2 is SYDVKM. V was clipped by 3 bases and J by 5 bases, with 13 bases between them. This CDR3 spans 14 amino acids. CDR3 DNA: TGTGCCAGCAGTTTCTCACTAGATTTAACTGAAGCTTTCTTT. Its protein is CASSFSLDLTEAFF. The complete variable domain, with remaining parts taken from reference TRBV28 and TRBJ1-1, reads DVKVTQSSRYLVKRTGEKVFLECVQDMDHENMFWYRQDPGLGLRLIYFSYDVKMKEKGDIPEGYSVSREKKERFSLILESASTNQTSMYLCASSFSLDLTEAFFGQGTRLTVV.

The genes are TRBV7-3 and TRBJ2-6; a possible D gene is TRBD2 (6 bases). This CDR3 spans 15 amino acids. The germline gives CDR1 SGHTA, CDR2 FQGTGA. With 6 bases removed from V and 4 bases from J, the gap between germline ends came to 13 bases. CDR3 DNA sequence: TGTGCCAGCAGGAACGGGGGTTCCGGGGCCAACGTCCTGACTTTC. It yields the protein CASRNGGSGANVLTF. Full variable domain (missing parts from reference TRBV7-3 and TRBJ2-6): GAGVSQTPSNKVTEKGKYVELRCDPISGHTALYWYRQSLGQGPEFLIYFQGTGAADDSGLPNDRFFAVRPEGSVSTLKIQRTERGDSAVYLCASRNGGSGANVLTFGAGSRLTVL.

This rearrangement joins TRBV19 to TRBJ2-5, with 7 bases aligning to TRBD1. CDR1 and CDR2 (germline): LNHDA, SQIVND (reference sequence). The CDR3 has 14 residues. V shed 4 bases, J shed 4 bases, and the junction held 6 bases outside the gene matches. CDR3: CASSTSGGRETQYF. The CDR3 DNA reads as TGTGCCAGTAGTACATCAGGGGGTAGAGAGACCCAGTACTTC.

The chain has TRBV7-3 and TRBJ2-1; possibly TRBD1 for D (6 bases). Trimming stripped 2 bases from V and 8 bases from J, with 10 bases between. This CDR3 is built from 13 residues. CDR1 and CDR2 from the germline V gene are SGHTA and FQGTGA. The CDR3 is CASSLGEGDEQFF. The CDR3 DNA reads TGTGCCAGCAGCTTAGGTGAGGGGGATGAGCAGTTCTTC.

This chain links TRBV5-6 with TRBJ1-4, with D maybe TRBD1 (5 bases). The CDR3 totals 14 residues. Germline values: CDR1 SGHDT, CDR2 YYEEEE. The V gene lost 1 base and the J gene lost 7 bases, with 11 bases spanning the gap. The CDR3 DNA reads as TGTGCCAGCAGCTTGAGGTCGGGGGGTGAAAAACTGTTTTTT. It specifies CASSLRSGGEKLFF.

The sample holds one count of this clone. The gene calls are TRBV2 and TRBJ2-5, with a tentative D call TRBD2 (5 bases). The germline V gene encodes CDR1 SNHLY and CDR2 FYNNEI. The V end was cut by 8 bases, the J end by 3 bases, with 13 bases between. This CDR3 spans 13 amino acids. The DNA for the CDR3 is TGTGCCAGCGTTCGGACTCAAAAAGAGACCCAGTACTTC. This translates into CASVRTQKETQYF.

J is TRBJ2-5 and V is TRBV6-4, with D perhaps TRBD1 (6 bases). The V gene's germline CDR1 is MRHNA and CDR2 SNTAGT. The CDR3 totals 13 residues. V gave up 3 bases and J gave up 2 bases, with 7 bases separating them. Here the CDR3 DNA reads TGTGCCAGCAGTGAACAGGGACAAGAGACCCAGTACTTC. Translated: CASSEQGQETQYF.

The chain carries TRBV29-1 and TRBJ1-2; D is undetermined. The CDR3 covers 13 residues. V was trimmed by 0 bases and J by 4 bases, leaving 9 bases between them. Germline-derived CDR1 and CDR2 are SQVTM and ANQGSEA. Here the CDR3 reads CSVEDRRIYGYTF. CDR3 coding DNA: TGCAGCGTTGAAGATCGGAGGATCTATGGCTACACCTTC.

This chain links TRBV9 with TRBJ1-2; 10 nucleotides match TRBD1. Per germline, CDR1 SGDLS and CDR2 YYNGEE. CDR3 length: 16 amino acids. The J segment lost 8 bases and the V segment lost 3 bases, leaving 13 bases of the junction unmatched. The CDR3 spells CASSAGTGTGAKGYTF. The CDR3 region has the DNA TGTGCCAGCAGCGCCGGAACCGGGACAGGGGCGAAAGGCTACACCTTC.